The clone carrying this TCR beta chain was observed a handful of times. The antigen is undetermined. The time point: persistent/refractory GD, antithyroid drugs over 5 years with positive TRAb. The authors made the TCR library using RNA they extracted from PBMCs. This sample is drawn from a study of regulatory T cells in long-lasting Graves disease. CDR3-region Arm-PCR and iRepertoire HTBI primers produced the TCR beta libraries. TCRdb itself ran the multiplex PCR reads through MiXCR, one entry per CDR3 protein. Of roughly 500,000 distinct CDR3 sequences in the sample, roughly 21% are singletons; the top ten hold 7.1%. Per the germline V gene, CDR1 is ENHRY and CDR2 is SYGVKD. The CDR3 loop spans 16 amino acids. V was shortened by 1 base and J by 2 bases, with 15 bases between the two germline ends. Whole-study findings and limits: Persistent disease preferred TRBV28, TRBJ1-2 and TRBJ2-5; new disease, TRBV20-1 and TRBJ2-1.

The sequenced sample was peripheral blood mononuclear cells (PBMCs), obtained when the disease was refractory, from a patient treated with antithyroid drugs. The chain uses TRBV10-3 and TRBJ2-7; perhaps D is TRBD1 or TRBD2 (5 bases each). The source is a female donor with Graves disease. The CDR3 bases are TGTGCCATCAGTGAGTTAGGGGCAGGGACGCCCTACGAGCAGTACTTC. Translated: CAISELGAGTPYEQYF.